This is a list of T cell receptor beta chains from one sample in a study of blood T cell repertoires in COVID-19. The assay was immunoSEQ multiplex PCR, and TCRdb's table has in-frame clones only and misses some. The data contain roughly 130,000 clones, around 90% of them seen just once; the ten biggest clones take up 4.6%. The source material was peripheral blood. The receptors here all came from a man in his 60s with COVID-19, enrolled during active disease. Each CDR3 is given with its conserved first and last residue. D genes are given only for firm matches. Some rows mark clone size as missing; the rest say once, few, many or name a class of expanded clone.

d_gene	j_gene	v_gene	abundance	CDR3nt	CDR3aa
NA	TRBJ2-5	TRBV30	NA	TGTGCCCGGAACCCTAGAGATGAAGAGACCCAGTACTTC	CARNPRDEETQYF
NA	TRBJ1-2	TRBV4-2	NA	TGTGCCAGCAGCCCCCAGACAGCTCAAAACTATGGCTACACCTTC	CASSPQTAQNYGYTF
TRBD1	TRBJ1-2	TRBV4-2	few	TGTGCCAGCAGCCAATCCTTGGGACAGGGCACTGGCTACACCTTC	CASSQSLGQGTGYTF
TRBD2	TRBJ2-1	TRBV7-3	NA	TGTGCCAGCAGCTCCCTAGCGGGAGGATACAATGAGCAGTTCTTC	CASSSLAGGYNEQFF
NA	TRBJ1-4	TRBV30	NA	TGTGCCTGGAGTGTATGGGACACTGAAAAACTGTTTTTT	CAWSVWDTEKLFF
TRBD1	TRBJ2-7	TRBV6-5	NA	TGTGCCAGCAGTAGGGACAGGGGGAATTCCTACGAGCAGTACTTC	CASSRDRGNSYEQYF
NA	TRBJ2-1	TRBV28	NA	TGTGCCAGCAGTTTGCTGACAAACAATGAGCAGTTCTTC	CASSLLTNNEQFF
NA	TRBJ2-5	TRBV9	NA	TGTGCCAGCAGCCCCTCCCCCACAGGGTTAGGGGAGACCCAGTACTTC	CASSPSPTGLGETQYF
NA	TRBJ2-2	TRBV7-3	NA	TGTGCCAGCAGCCAGGGTATTTCGAACACCGGGGAGCTGTTTTTT	CASSQGISNTGELFF
NA	TRBJ1-6	TRBV21-1	NA	TGTGCCAGCACCTTACTTCGGGGAAAGGACCAGGTGGATAATTCACCCCTCCACTTT	CASTLLRGKDQVDNSPLHF
NA	TRBJ1-2	TRBV7-3	once	TGTGCCAGCAGCCCTATGGTGGGGCTTGGTGGCTACACCTTC	CASSPMVGLGGYTF
NA	TRBJ2-1	TRBV18	once	TGTGCCAGCTCACCCTCGAGCGGGCAAGGCTACAATGAGCAGTTCTTC	CASSPSSGQGYNEQFF
NA	TRBJ2-5	TRBV7-2	NA	TGTGCCAGCAGCTCTAGGCTAGTCGAAGAGACCCAGTACTTC	CASSSRLVEETQYF
NA	TRBJ1-1	TRBV2	NA	TGTGCCAGCAGTCCGACAGGTGGAAGGACTGAAGCTTTCTTT	CASSPTGGRTEAFF
NA	TRBJ1-2	TRBV28	NA	TGTGCCAGCAGGGGTAGCAGAGTCCGGGGCTACACCTTC	CASRGSRVRGYTF
NA	TRBJ1-4	TRBV28	NA	TGTGCCAGCAGCCTCGAGGGGGCAACTAATGAAAAACTGTTTTTT	CASSLEGATNEKLFF
TRBD1	TRBJ1-2	TRBV29-1	once	TGCAGCGCCGACGAAGAGGGGGCGGGATACACCTTC	CSADEEGAGYTF
TRBD2	TRBJ2-1	TRBV7-9	NA	TGTGCCAGCAGCTTAACACGGGGAGGGCCCAATGAGCAGTTCTTC	CASSLTRGGPNEQFF
TRBD1	TRBJ1-2	TRBV19	NA	TGTGCCAGTAGTATAGGCCGGGACAGGCACTATGGCTACACCTTC	CASSIGRDRHYGYTF
NA	TRBJ1-5	TRBV5-4	NA	TGTGCCAGCAGCTTAGACACCAATCAGCCCCAGCATTTT	CASSLDTNQPQHF
TRBD1	TRBJ2-5	TRBV19	NA	TGTGCCAGTAGTATAGGCCAGGGGGTGAAGACCCAGTACTTC	CASSIGQGVKTQYF
TRBD2	TRBJ2-3	TRBV2	once	TGTGCCAGCAGTGAAGGCGGGAGATTTGATACGCAGTATTTT	CASSEGGRFDTQYF
TRBD1	TRBJ2-3	TRBV9	NA	TGTGCCAGCAGCGTTGCGGGACAGGGGTTAGATACGCAGTATTTT	CASSVAGQGLDTQYF
NA	TRBJ2-1	TRBV4-3	NA	TGCGCCAGCAGCCAAGTAGGGGGAAACTACAATGAGCAGTTCTTC	CASSQVGGNYNEQFF
NA	TRBJ2-7	TRBV7-2	NA	TGTGCCAGCAGCTTAAGACAGCCCCCCTACGAGCAGTACTTC	CASSLRQPPYEQYF
NA	TRBJ2-1	TRBV19	NA	TGTGCCACCCTCTCCCGCGTCGCCGGGGATGAGCAGTTCTTC	CATLSRVAGDEQFF
TRBD1	TRBJ1-1	TRBV10-1	NA	TGCGCCAGCAGTGCCGCGGACAGGGTAGCTTTCTTT	CASSAADRVAFF
TRBD1	TRBJ2-5	TRBV4-1	NA	TGCGCCAGCAGCCAAGGACCGGGACAGCTCCAAGAGACCCAGTACTTC	CASSQGPGQLQETQYF
TRBD1	TRBJ2-1	TRBV19	NA	TGTGCCATCTCACAGGGGGAGAGCTCCTACAATGAGCAGTTCTTC	CAISQGESSYNEQFF
TRBD1	TRBJ1-3	TRBV7-9	NA	TGTGCCAGCAGCTCCACAGGGGAGTCTGGAAACACCATATATTTT	CASSSTGESGNTIYF
NA	TRBJ1-4	TRBV29-1	NA	TGCAGCGTTCGTGGGGAGACAACTAATGAAAAACTGTTTTTT	CSVRGETTNEKLFF
NA	TRBJ1-1	TRBV19	few	TGTGCCAGTGGAGGGATTGGGCTTTCTGAAGCTTTCTTT	CASGGIGLSEAFF
TRBD1	TRBJ2-6	TRBV28	NA	TGTGCCAGCAGTTTCTGGTATGGGCAGGGGGAGACTGGGGCCAACGTCCTGACTTTC	CASSFWYGQGETGANVLTF
TRBD1	TRBJ2-1	TRBV27	once	TGTGCCAGCAGTTTAAGTATCACGCTGCGGACAGGGTCTTATGAGCAGTTCTTC	CASSLSITLRTGSYEQFF
NA	TRBJ1-5	TRBV30	NA	TGTGCCTGGAGAGCCCAGGGCGCGGGGAGCAATCAGCCCCAGCATTTT	CAWRAQGAGSNQPQHF
NA	TRBJ1-1	TRBV11-3	NA	TGTGCCAGCAGCTTAGACCCAACGACAACTGAAGCTTTCTTT	CASSLDPTTTEAFF
TRBD2	TRBJ2-7	TRBV11-2	NA	TGTGCCAGCAGCTTAGAAACTAGCGGGAACGACGAGCAGTACTTC	CASSLETSGNDEQYF
NA	TRBJ2-3	TRBV25-1	NA	TGTGCCAGCAGTGAATTGAGCGACCTTCTCACAGATACGCAGTATTTT	CASSELSDLLTDTQYF
TRBD1	TRBJ2-7	TRBV12-5	once	TGTGCTAGTGGTTCGGAGGACAGGGGAGCCTACGAGCAGTACTTC	CASGSEDRGAYEQYF
TRBD2	TRBJ2-2	TRBV19	NA	TGTGCCAGTATTCCTAGCGGACCTTACACCGGGGAGCTGTTTTTT	CASIPSGPYTGELFF
TRBD1	TRBJ2-7	TRBV11-3	NA	TGTGCCAGCAGCTTAGATCGGAACTCAGGGACAGGGGTTAGAGACGAGCAGTACTTC	CASSLDRNSGTGVRDEQYF
TRBD1	TRBJ1-5	TRBV28	NA	TGTGCCAGCTCTGTGGAGGGGGCTTATCAGCCCCAGCATTTT	CASSVEGAYQPQHF
NA	TRBJ2-1	TRBV4-1	few	TGCGCCAGCAGCCAAGCCCCGGGACAAATGGAGCAGTTCTTC	CASSQAPGQMEQFF
NA	TRBJ1-1	TRBV7-9	NA	TGTGCCAGCAGCCGCGGGGGGGCCATGAACACTGAAGCTTTCTTT	CASSRGGAMNTEAFF
NA	TRBJ2-2	TRBV27	once	TGTGCCAGCAGTTCCGAGTTAAATTCCCCCGGGGAGCTGTTTTTT	CASSSELNSPGELFF
TRBD1	TRBJ1-1	TRBV7-9	NA	TGTGCCAGCAGCTTGGGGGACAGACCGAACACTGAAGCTTTCTTT	CASSLGDRPNTEAFF
NA	TRBJ1-2	TRBV19	NA	TGTGCCAGTAGTATAACTAGCAGTTTTAACTATGGCTACACCTTC	CASSITSSFNYGYTF
TRBD1	TRBJ1-4	TRBV10-2	NA	TGCGCCAGCAGGACGAGACAGGGGACGGGGGATGAAAAACTGTTTTTT	CASRTRQGTGDEKLFF
TRBD1	TRBJ2-1	TRBV12-5	NA	TGTGCTAGTGCCTATTCCAGGGGGCAGCAAGCCAATGAGCAGTTCTTC	CASAYSRGQQANEQFF
NA	TRBJ2-7	TRBV24-1	NA	TGTGCCACCAGTGACCCCAGCCTAGAGGTCTACGAGCAGTACTTC	CATSDPSLEVYEQYF
NA	TRBJ2-3	TRBV30	NA	TGTGCCTGGAGGGGGAGGAGCACAGATACGCAGTATTTT	CAWRGRSTDTQYF
NA	TRBJ1-6	TRBV4-1	NA	TGCGCCAGCAGCCAGTACATCGGAGGGGATTCACCCCTCCACTTT	CASSQYIGGDSPLHF
TRBD2	TRBJ2-1	TRBV4-1	NA	TGCGCCAGCAGCCAAGCAACGGGAGGAACCTACAATGAGCAGTTCTTC	CASSQATGGTYNEQFF
TRBD1	TRBJ2-7	TRBV7-9	NA	TGTGCCAGCAGCCCCAGGGGACAGAACTCCTACGAGCAGTACTTC	CASSPRGQNSYEQYF